What follows are 16 T cell receptor beta chains derived from one specimen sequenced in a study of T cells in localized non-small cell lung cancer (dated by TCRdb to 2019 to 2021). Library creation used the immunoSEQ multiplex PCR assay. The table comes from immuneACCESS by way of TCRdb, which keeps in-frame sequences with V and J called. Part of the clones is missing from these tables; in studies checked, under half for an unresolved V gene and the rest for unknown reasons. The sample data list about 920 clones, and approximately 19% of these were observed just once. The leading ten clones occupy 11% to 15% of the sample. Specimen: lung tumor tissue, collected before any cancer treatment. Receptor source: a male donor older than 55 with stage I lung adenocarcinoma.

This clone ranks as large (0.1 to 1%). The chain carries TRBV6-8 and TRBJ1-6, with D tentatively TRBD1 (5 bases). The germline V gene has CDR1 MNHGY and CDR2 SAAAGT. This CDR3 region has 15 residues. V lost 4 bases, J lost 10 bases, and 17 bases lay in between. The CDR3 spells CASSLEIGGRSPLHF. CDR3 nucleotide sequence: TGTGCCAGCAGTTTGGAAATCGGGGGTAGGTCACCCCTCCACTTT.

The V and J genes are TRBV5-1 and TRBJ2-1; 7 bases match TRBD1. V shed 4 bases and J 8 bases; nucleotides not matched to a gene: 9. Per germline, CDR1 SGHRS and CDR2 YFSETQ. The CDR3 length is 14 residues. CDR3 coding DNA: TGCGCCAGCAGCCGACAGGGCTTATTGGATGAGCAGTTCTTC. This translates into CASSRQGLLDEQFF.

Within the sample, this clone is medium-sized (0.01 to 0.1%). The chain employs TRBV11-3 and TRBJ2-1; 8 bases are a match to TRBD1. The germline CDR1 and CDR2 sequences are SGHNT and YENEEA. The CDR3 sequence is 14 residues long. Trimming at V came to 4 bases and at J to 4 bases, leaving 3 bases not matched to a gene. As DNA, the CDR3 is TGTGCCAGCAGCTCCCGGGACAGGTACAATGAGCAGTTCTTC. It yields the protein CASSSRDRYNEQFF.

By share, this clone counts as large. The chain employs TRBV11-3 and TRBJ1-3; 9 positions agree with TRBD1. With 1 base clipped from V and 4 bases from J, the junction kept 2 bases outside the gene matches. The CDR3 length is 15 residues. Germline V gene data show CDR1 as SGHNT and CDR2 as YENEEA. The CDR3 reads CASSLVGTGGNTIYF. CDR3 bases: TGTGCCAGCAGCTTAGTGGGGACAGGGGGAAACACCATATATTTT.

This clone was seen a handful of times. The J gene is TRBJ2-1, the V gene TRBV9; possible D gene TRBD1, 6 bases. CDR3 size: 15 residues. Germline V lookup: CDR1 SGDLS, CDR2 YYNGEE. Trimming took 0 bases from V and 2 from J, leaving 9 bases between them. CDR3 nucleotide sequence: TGTGCCAGCAGCGTAGATCGGACAGCCTACAATGAGCAGTTCTTC. As protein: CASSVDRTAYNEQFF.

In its sample, this clone is large (0.1 to 1%). J is TRBJ2-1 and V is TRBV30, with 10 bases aligning to TRBD2. With 1 base clipped from V and 4 bases from J, the junction kept 1 base outside the gene matches. The CDR3 length is 14 residues. Germline loops: CDR1 GTSNPN, CDR2 SVGIG (reference sequence). CDR3 sequence: CAWSGLAGYNEQFF. CDR3 sequence (DNA): TGTGCCTGGAGTGGACTAGCGGGTTACAATGAGCAGTTCTTC.

This clone is categorized as medium-sized (0.01 to 0.1%). DNA of the CDR3: TGTGCCAGCAGCTTAAATAGAGGAATGCAGCCCCAGCATTTT. It codes for CASSLNRGMQPQHF. This chain links TRBV11-3 with TRBJ1-5; no clear D gene. Germline V lookup: CDR1 SGHNT, CDR2 YENEEA. The V gene lost 2 bases and the J gene lost 7 bases, with 12 bases spanning the gap. CDR3 length equals 14 residues.

This clone is classed as medium-sized. The chain employs TRBV11-3 and TRBJ1-5, with 10 bases aligning to TRBD1. From germline, CDR1 is SGHNT and CDR2 YENEEA. V shed 5 bases, J shed 7 bases, and the junction held 14 bases outside the gene matches. The CDR3 sequence is 17 residues long. This CDR3 reads CASSQSVGQGYGQPQHF. The CDR3 nucleotides are TGTGCCAGCAGCCAAAGTGTGGGACAGGGGTATGGGCAGCCCCAGCATTTT.

V is TRBV7-5 and J is TRBJ2-5. TRBV7-5 is given as a pseudogene. The CDR3 has 16 amino acids. As DNA, the CDR3 is TGTGCCAGCAGCTCCACCCAGCGCACAGAACAAGAGACCCAGTACTTC. Protein sequence: CASSSTQRTEQETQYF.

This clone was detected only a few times. The rearrangement links TRBV25-1 to TRBJ2-7; no reliable D call. The CDR3 has 14 residues. V lost 5 bases to trimming and J lost 2 bases, with 13 bases between them. Germline CDR1 MGHDK, CDR2 SYGVNS. The CDR3 nucleotides read TGTGCCAGCAGTAAGACGGACGGCGCCTACGAGCAGTACTTC. This translates into CASSKTDGAYEQYF.

This clone is categorized as hyperexpanded (1% or more). This CDR3 reads CASSPLGPTSGGTDTQYF. DNA of the CDR3: TGTGCCAGTAGTCCCTTAGGGCCCACTAGCGGAGGCACAGATACGCAGTATTTT. The chain couples TRBV19 to TRBJ2-3, with 8 bases fitting TRBD2. The V gene end was trimmed by 5 bases and the J gene end by 1 base; junction bases not matched to a gene: 14. The CDR3 totals 18 residues. Germline lookup yields CDR1 LNHDA and CDR2 SQIVND (reference sequence).

This chain links TRBV19 with TRBJ1-1, with a weak D call TRBD1 (6 bases). This CDR3 has 13 residues. The germline V gene encodes CDR1 LNHDA and CDR2 SQIVND (reference sequence). V was cut by 8 bases and J by 6 bases, with 16 bases left in between. The CDR3: CASAGQGLPEAFF. The CDR3 bases are TGTGCCAGTGCAGGGCAGGGGCTACCTGAAGCTTTCTTT.

The table lists this clone with a few counts. V gene TRBV2 combines with J gene TRBJ1-3, with 8 positions matching TRBD1. CDR3 length: 15 amino acids. Germline assignment: CDR1 SNHLY and CDR2 FYNNEI. J was trimmed by 8 bases and V by 6 bases; bases with no gene match: 12. The CDR3 loop reads CASRRRTGPRDTIYF. The CDR3 DNA is TGTGCCAGCAGACGGAGGACAGGGCCTCGGGACACCATATATTTT.

A few counts support this clone. The DNA for the CDR3 is TGTGCCTGGAGTGTAGGCCCTGAAGCTTTCTTT. Its protein is CAWSVGPEAFF. The rearrangement links TRBV30 to TRBJ1-1; no firm D call. V shed 0 bases and J shed 6 bases, with 5 bases lying between them. The CDR3 covers 11 residues. Per the germline V gene, CDR1 is GTSNPN and CDR2 is SVGIG (reference sequence).

The J gene is TRBJ2-3, the V gene TRBV15; 12 nucleotides line up with TRBD2. CDR1 is LNHNV, CDR2 YYDKDF, per germline (reference sequence). J gave up 2 bases and V 3 bases, and 3 bases lay outside the gene matches. This CDR3 is built from 16 residues. In nucleotides, the CDR3 is TGTGCCACCAGCAGGGGGACTAGCGGGCACACAGATACGCAGTATTTT. Translating it yields CATSRGTSGHTDTQYF.

This clone ranks as large. The chain has TRBV15 and TRBJ1-5; D perhaps matches TRBD1 (5 bases). Germline lookup yields CDR1 LNHNV and CDR2 YYDKDF (reference sequence). The CDR3 runs 17 residues. The germline V and J ends were trimmed by 4 bases and 3 bases, with 19 bases remaining between them. The CDR3 protein is CATSTDLGGEVNQPQHF. CDR3 sequence (DNA): TGTGCCACCAGCACCGACTTGGGGGGTGAGGTCAATCAGCCCCAGCATTTT.